This TCR beta chain was profiled in a study of T cell repertoires in cytomegalovirus infection. Study at large: Based on public TCR beta signatures, there were indications of CMV infection and of a matching HLA type.

Broader study findings: In two of eight donors, the top clonotype was HLA-C-restricted CMV-specific. Carriers of CMV and the relevant HLA type were discriminated by public TCR beta frequency.

TCRdb used MiXCR to reprocess the reads, holding one entry per CDR3 protein. Among approximately 500,000 distinct CDR3 sequences listed, roughly 12% were seen once. This clonotype was found once. Its target is unknown. Germline trimming cut 6 bases from V and 3 bases from J; bases unmatched to any gene: 8. The CDR3 length is 14 residues. Germline CDR1 is MNHEY and CDR2 is SMNVEV (reference sequence). The genes are TRBV27 and TRBJ2-7; 7 bases are a match to TRBD1. This sequence originates from a human donor in good health (CMV status not recorded). Some clones in this sample may be carry-over from other donors' samples. The sample comprised PBMCs. In nucleotides, the CDR3 is TGTGCCAGCAGCCTCCTGGACAGGCTCTACGAGCAGTACTTC. It translates to CASSLLDRLYEQYF.